This entry concerns a single TCR beta chain. The antigen is undetermined. This sample is drawn from a study of vaccination and CD4 T cells after COVID-19. Study summary: The makeup of the convalescents was six males and four females, two of them Hispanic. Overlapping spike peptides served as the stimulus for the cells. These peptides came from SARS-CoV-2 and from the common cold coronaviruses HCoV-NL63, HCoV-OC43 and HCoV-229E.

CDR1 is LNHNV and CDR2 is YYDKDF in the germline V gene (reference sequence). CDR3 length: 14 amino acids. The V end was cut by 0 bases, the J end by 3 bases, with 9 bases between. Researchers used the Oncomine TCR Beta short-read assay to sequence DNA from cultured CD4+ T cells. TCRdb ran MiXCR on the PCR reads and lists one entry per CDR3 protein. Among about 7,800 distinct CDR3 sequences listed, approximately 65% were seen once. The treatment was: roughly 10-day PBMC culture with coronavirus spike peptide pools or control peptides (ViraFEST assay). Antigen-specific T cell expansion with peptide pools preceded TCR sequencing in the ViraFEST approach. Positive SARS-CoV-2 PCR tests in convalescent patients dated from March to December 2020, pre-Alpha, Beta and Delta.

This chain uses TRBV15 with TRBJ2-7; D is unclear. The sequence came from a human donor who had recovered from COVID-19. The sample was CD4+ T cells from blood, cultured in vitro. The CDR3 sequence is CATSREGRGYEQYF. The CDR3 nucleotides are TGTGCCACCAGCAGAGAGGGTCGCGGCTACGAGCAGTACTTC.